The clone carrying this TCR beta chain was counted a few times. No antigen is known for it. Trimming stripped 8 bases from V and 8 bases from J, with 18 bases between. There are 13 residues in the CDR3. The record originates from a study of T cells after yellow fever vaccination. Whole-study results and caveats: Though it reached lower strength, the secondary response hit its peak faster, day 5 versus 15. Subsequent to the booster, the majority of primary-vaccination clones reappeared (roughly 97% CD4, 85% to 90% CD8).

MiXCR, run by TCRdb on the 5' RACE reads, gives a single entry per CDR3 protein. The sample carries approximately 580,000 distinct CDR3 sequences, about a sixth recorded once. The starting material was PBMCs, obtained less than 6 days after the first yellow fever vaccination. This chain connects TRBV12-3 or TRBV12-4 to TRBJ1-2, with D unclear. The TCR comes from a man aged 18 to 30 who received the YFV17D yellow fever vaccine. The CDR3 DNA reads as TGTGCCAGCCGACCTTTGGGCACACAAGGCTACACCTTC. It codes for CASRPLGTQGYTF.